Below are 28 T cell receptor beta chains sequenced from a single sample in a study of shared clonotypes between healthy human individuals. Data came from immunoSEQ multiplex PCR; TCRdb stores just in-frame clones and leaves some out. The table lists 2 million to 2.5 million clones, 80% to 95% of them singletons. The sample was naive CD4+ T cells from PBMCs. This sample's subset: CD45RA+ positively selected. These receptors were taken from a man between 18 and 29 years old in good health. Some clones in this sample may be carry-over from other donors' samples.

V is TRBV28 and J is TRBJ1-2; D is uncertain. Trimming removed 5 bases from V and 7 bases from J, with 11 bases in between. The CDR3 has 12 amino acids. Germline V gene data show CDR1 as MDHEN and CDR2 as SYDVKM. CDR3 in DNA: TGTGCCAGCAGTGGCTCCGTTCGTGGCTACACCTTC. This encodes CASSGSVRGYTF.

This clone occurred once. This rearrangement joins TRBV7-2 to TRBJ2-3; no clear D. CDR1 is SGHTA and CDR2 is FQGNSA in the germline V gene. CDR3 size: 14 residues. Trimming shortened V by 5 bases and J by 6 bases, and 15 bases separated the two germline ends. CDR3 residues: CASSRGSLGDTQYF. CDR3 DNA: TGTGCCAGCAGCCGTGGTTCGCTGGGGGATACGCAGTATTTT.

As DNA, the CDR3 is TGTGCCAGCAGTTCCTTGATGGGGTGGCATGAGCAGTTCTTC. It codes for CASSSLMGWHEQFF. This chain connects TRBV27 to TRBJ2-1; D remains ambiguous. Germline lookup yields CDR1 MNHEY and CDR2 SMNVEV (reference sequence). This CDR3 has 14 amino acids. Trimming cost V 4 bases and J 8 bases, with 15 bases left between them.

V and J are TRBV28 and TRBJ1-2; 7 nucleotides agree with TRBD1. The V and J ends lost 6 bases and 4 bases, in that order; junction bases with no gene match: 11. The CDR3 totals 15 residues. Germline CDR1 MDHEN, CDR2 SYDVKM. The CDR3 DNA reads TGTGCCAGCAGCTCCCAGCCGGGACAGACCTATGGCTACACCTTC. Its translation: CASSSQPGQTYGYTF.

V is TRBV6-5 and J is TRBJ1-1, with D possibly TRBD1 on 5 matching bases. The CDR3 length is 14 residues. The germline CDR1 and CDR2 sequences are MNHEY and SVGAGI. The germline V and J ends were trimmed by 6 bases and 2 bases, with 13 bases remaining between them. The CDR3 DNA reads as TGTGCCAGCAGCCCCCCACAGGTAAACACTGAAGCTTTCTTT. It encodes CASSPPQVNTEAFF.

The V call is TRBV7-6, the J call TRBJ2-5; D may correspond to TRBD1 or TRBD2 (6 bases each). The CDR3 length is 14 residues. Germline V gene data show CDR1 as SGHVS and CDR2 as FNYEAQ. V gave up 0 bases and J gave up 5 bases, with 10 bases separating them. CDR3: CASSLAQGLETQYF. Here the CDR3 DNA reads TGTGCCAGCAGCTTAGCACAGGGACTTGAGACCCAGTACTTC.

The count of this clone is one. The rearrangement joins TRBV27 to TRBJ2-3; 8 nucleotides match TRBD2. This CDR3 region has 12 residues. V lost 6 bases to trimming and J lost 6 bases; unmatched junction nucleotides: 2. CDR1 is MNHEY, CDR2 SMNVEV, per germline (reference sequence). CDR3 loop: CASRSGSDTQYF. CDR3 nucleotides: TGTGCCAGCAGGAGCGGGAGTGATACGCAGTATTTT.

J is TRBJ2-7 and V is TRBV19; 7 positions agree with TRBD1. The CDR3 runs 14 residues. Germline CDR1 LNHDA, CDR2 SQIVND (reference sequence). Germline trimming cut 4 bases from V and 6 bases from J; bases unmatched to any gene: 9. The CDR3 loop is CASSRHRGAGEQYF. In DNA form, the CDR3 reads TGTGCCAGTAGTAGACACAGGGGCGCGGGCGAGCAGTACTTC.

This chain links TRBV21-1 with TRBJ1-1. TRBV21-1 is a recognized pseudogene. This CDR3 is 14 amino acids long. The DNA for the CDR3 is TGTGCCACCAACCACCCGAGAAGGAACACTGAAGCTTTCTTT. Protein: CATNHPRRNTEAFF.

The chain carries TRBV2 and TRBJ1-2; TRBD1 is a possible D gene (5 bases). V lost 6 bases to trimming and J lost 7 bases, with 6 bases between them. This CDR3 is 10 amino acids long. The germline V gene encodes CDR1 SNHLY and CDR2 FYNNEI. CDR3 sequence (DNA): TGTGCCAGCAGGGGGGGTGGCTACACCTTC. Translation gives CASRGGGYTF.

The rearrangement uses TRBV30 and TRBJ2-1; tentatively, D is TRBD2 (5 bases). CDR3 length: 11 residues. V lost 2 bases and J 10 bases, leaving 9 bases between the germline ends. Germline loops: CDR1 GTSNPN, CDR2 SVGIG (reference sequence). This CDR3 reads CAWSRGSEQFF. The CDR3 DNA is TGTGCCTGGAGTCGAGGGTCGGAGCAGTTCTTC.

The chain recombines TRBV5-5 with TRBJ1-3, with 7 bases that match TRBD1. Losses at the gene ends were 2 bases for V and 2 bases for J; bases not matched to a gene: 4. The CDR3 covers 15 residues. The V gene's germline CDR1 is SGHKS and CDR2 YYEKEE (reference sequence). In nucleotides, the CDR3 is TGTGCCAGCAGCTTAACAGGGGCGACTGGAAACACCATATATTTT. Amino acids: CASSLTGATGNTIYF.

The chain recombines TRBV28 with TRBJ2-1, with TRBD2 matching 8 bases. Germline lookup yields CDR1 MDHEN and CDR2 SYDVKM. This CDR3 spans 17 amino acids. V gave up 2 bases and J gave up 4 bases; unmatched junction bases: 10. The CDR3 loop is CASSLLFAGGGYNEQFF. CDR3 coding DNA: TGTGCCAGCAGTTTACTTTTCGCGGGAGGAGGTTACAATGAGCAGTTCTTC.

V and J are TRBV5-1 and TRBJ2-7; unclear D gene. The V and J ends lost 3 bases and 3 bases respectively, with 13 bases between them. The length of the CDR3 is 14 residues. Germline CDR1 reads SGHRS; CDR2 reads YFSETQ. The CDR3: CASSSSTISYEQYF. CDR3 nucleotides: TGCGCCAGCAGCTCATCGACAATAAGCTACGAGCAGTACTTC. The full variable domain, rest sourced from reference TRBV5-1 and TRBJ2-7, is KAGVTQTPRYLIKTRGQQVTLSCSPISGHRSVSWYQQTPGQGLQFLFEYFSETQRNKGNFPGRFSGRQFSNSRSEMNVSTLELGDSALYLCASSSSTISYEQYFGPGTRLTVT.

This chain joins TRBV30 and TRBJ2-1; 11 positions match TRBD2. Germline values: CDR1 GTSNPN, CDR2 SVGIG (reference sequence). V shed 1 base, J shed 2 bases, and the junction held 4 bases outside the gene matches. The CDR3 totals 16 residues. CDR3 bases: TGTGCCTGGAGTGGAATTAGCGGGGGGGCCTACAATGAGCAGTTCTTC. This gives the protein CAWSGISGGAYNEQFF. Full variable domain (outside the CDR3, taken from reference TRBV30 and TRBJ2-1): SQTIHQWPATLVQPVGSPLSLECTVEGTSNPNLYWYRQAAGRGLQLLFYSVGIGQISSEVPQNLSASRPQDRQFILSSKKLLLSDSGFYLCAWSGISGGAYNEQFFGPGTRLTVL.

The rearrangement uses TRBV4-1 and TRBJ2-5; the D is unclear. Germline CDR1 reads MGHRA; CDR2 reads YSYEKL. Trimming pared 1 base from V and 2 bases from J, leaving 11 bases between. This CDR3 spans 15 amino acids. The CDR3 bases are TGCGCCAGCAGCCAAGCAAACACACAACAAGAGACCCAGTACTTC. It translates to CASSQANTQQETQYF.

The J gene is TRBJ2-5, the V gene TRBV28; 7 bases agree with TRBD2. Looked up from germline, CDR1 is MDHEN and CDR2 is SYDVKM. Trimming cost V 4 bases and J 5 bases; bases outside gene matches: 13. The CDR3 totals 16 residues. The CDR3 DNA reads TGTGCCAGCAGTTCCCCCGGGACTAAAAACGGGGAGACCCAGTACTTC. Translating gives CASSSPGTKNGETQYF.

With respect to this clone: In the same sample, other DNA sequences code for this CDR3. The chain is built from TRBV7-8 and TRBJ1-4; D unclear. This CDR3 is built from 13 residues. Per the germline V gene, CDR1 is SGHVS and CDR2 is FQNEAQ. Trimming cost V 1 base and J 4 bases, with 4 bases left between them. CDR3 nucleotide sequence: TGTGCCAGCAGCTTAGATCGTAATGAAAAACTGTTTTTT. This codes for CASSLDRNEKLFF.

The chain carries TRBV15 and TRBJ2-1; 11 bases line up with TRBD2. This CDR3 has 15 residues. Trimming at V came to 6 bases and at J to 4 bases, leaving 5 bases not matched to a gene. Germline-derived CDR1 and CDR2 are LNHNV and YYDKDF (reference sequence). CDR3 residues: CATRPGTSGYNEQFF. The DNA for the CDR3 is TGTGCCACCAGACCCGGGACTAGCGGTTACAATGAGCAGTTCTTC.

CDR3 DNA sequence: TGCGCCAGCAGCCAGGGACAAGGTGGAATTAGCACAGATACGCAGTATTTT. Its translation is CASSQGQGGISTDTQYF. V gene TRBV4-1 combines with J gene TRBJ2-3; tentatively, D is TRBD1 (6 bases). V gave up 3 bases and J gave up 0 bases, with 16 bases separating them. This CDR3 has 17 residues. CDR1 MGHRA and CDR2 YSYEKL come from the germline V gene.

V gene TRBV9 combines with J gene TRBJ2-7; tentatively, D is TRBD1 (6 bases). The length of the CDR3 is 15 residues. Germline assignment: CDR1 SGDLS and CDR2 YYNGEE. V was pared by 0 bases and J by 3 bases, with 13 bases between. CDR3 bases: TGTGCCAGCAGCGTAGATGGACAGCCGAACTACGAGCAGTACTTC. Translating gives CASSVDGQPNYEQYF. Drawing the rest from reference TRBV9 and TRBJ2-7, the complete variable domain is DSGVTQTPKHLITATGQRVTLRCSPRSGDLSVYWYQQSLDQGLQFLIQYYNGEERAKGNILERFSAQQFPDLHSELNLSSLELGDSALYFCASSVDGQPNYEQYFGPGTRLTVT.

This chain connects TRBV7-9 to TRBJ2-1, with 8 bases that match TRBD2. Unmatched junction bases numbered 1, after V lost 2 bases and J lost 7 bases. This CDR3 is 13 amino acids long. In germline, CDR1 is SEHNR, CDR2 FQNEAQ (reference sequence). CDR3 sequence: CASSLSGGNEQFF. The CDR3 DNA follows: TGTGCCAGCAGCTTAAGCGGGGGTAATGAGCAGTTCTTC.

The J gene is TRBJ2-5, the V gene TRBV7-9; 16 nucleotides line up with TRBD2. Germline loops: CDR1 SEHNR, CDR2 FQNEAQ (reference sequence). V shed 5 bases, J shed 4 bases, and the junction held 4 bases outside the gene matches. The CDR3 is 16 amino acids. The CDR3 sequence is CASSLGLAGGRETQYF. DNA for the CDR3: TGTGCCAGCAGCCTGGGACTAGCGGGAGGGCGAGAGACCCAGTACTTC.

The chain uses TRBV19 and TRBJ1-3, with 7 positions matching TRBD1. This CDR3 comprises 17 residues. V was clipped by 3 bases and J by 0 bases; unmatched bases: 8. The V gene's germline CDR1 is LNHDA and CDR2 SQIVND (reference sequence). The CDR3 sequence: CASSIVPTGHSGNTIYF. The CDR3 DNA follows: TGTGCCAGTAGTATCGTTCCGACAGGGCACTCTGGAAACACCATATATTTT. The full variable domain, in which reference TRBV19 and TRBJ1-3 provide the parts outside the CDR3, is DGGITQSPKYLFRKEGQNVTLSCEQNLNHDAMYWYRQDPGQGLRLIYYSQIVNDFQKGDIAEGYSVSREKKESFPLTVTSAQKNPTAFYLCASSIVPTGHSGNTIYFGEGSWLTVV.

The chain is built from TRBV15 and TRBJ2-5; D gene unclear. The CDR3 has 14 amino acids. Germline CDR1 reads LNHNV; CDR2 reads YYDKDF (reference sequence). The ends were cut back, 0 bases at V and 4 bases at J, with 9 bases in the middle. This chain's CDR3 is CATSRDIQPETQYF. The CDR3 DNA sequence: TGTGCCACCAGCAGAGATATTCAGCCAGAGACCCAGTACTTC.

The genes are TRBV5-8 and TRBJ2-5; 14 bases fit TRBD2. V gave up 4 bases and J gave up 3 bases; unmatched junction bases: 11. Germline V gene lookup returns CDR1 SGHTS and CDR2 YDEGEE. This CDR3 is built from 18 residues. The CDR3 bases are TGTGCCAGCAGCCTGTGGCCCGGGACTAGCGGGAGCAAAGAGACCCAGTACTTC. It specifies CASSLWPGTSGSKETQYF.

The chain joins TRBV10-3 to TRBJ2-1; 14 bases are shared with TRBD2. CDR1 is ENHRY, CDR2 SYGVKD, per germline. The ends lost 0 bases at V and 0 bases at J; junction bases unmatched: 4. This CDR3 spans 19 amino acids. CDR3 in amino acids: CAISESTGTSGSSYNEQFF. The CDR3 DNA reads as TGTGCCATCAGTGAGTCGACTGGGACTAGCGGGAGCTCCTACAATGAGCAGTTCTTC.

J is TRBJ2-6 and V is TRBV6-1, with 10 bases lining up with TRBD2. The V segment lost 4 bases and the J segment 0 bases; nucleotides outside the gene matches: 3. The CDR3 is 17 residues long. The V gene's germline CDR1 is MNHNS and CDR2 SASEGT. The CDR3 loop reads CASSVAGGNSGANVLTF. CDR3 DNA sequence: TGTGCCAGCAGTGTAGCGGGAGGAAACTCTGGGGCCAACGTCCTGACTTTC.